Following are 21 T cell receptor beta chains from one sample sequenced in a study of shared clonotypes between healthy human individuals. The assay was immunoSEQ multiplex PCR, and TCRdb's table has in-frame clones only and misses some. Seen here are about half a million clones, around 80% observed once, and the top ten hold about an eighth. The source material was PBMCs. These receptors came from a woman aged 40 to 50 in good health. Some clones in this sample may be carry-over from other donors' samples.

CDR3 nucleotide sequence: TGTGCCAGCAGCGGGGGACACGAAATCACAGATACGCAGTATTTT. Its translation is CASSGGHEITDTQYF. The chain couples TRBV5-6 to TRBJ2-3, with a possible D match to TRBD1 (6 bases). The CDR3 totals 15 residues. V was pared by 4 bases and J by 2 bases, with 14 bases between. Germline V lookup: CDR1 SGHDT, CDR2 YYEEEE.

To note about this clone: This same CDR3 is encoded by further DNA sequences in the sample. The J gene is TRBJ2-7, the V gene TRBV28; no firm D call. The ends were cut back, 4 bases at V and 4 bases at J, with 5 bases in the middle. The CDR3 is made up of 11 amino acids. The V gene's germline CDR1 is MDHEN and CDR2 SYDVKM. The CDR3: CASSSWYEQYF. DNA of the CDR3: TGTGCCAGCAGTTCTTGGTACGAGCAGTACTTC.

Remarks on this clone: Other DNA sequences in this sample translate to the same CDR3. The chain joins TRBV7-2 to TRBJ1-2; D unclear. Trimming removed 0 bases from V and 4 bases from J, with 3 bases in between. The CDR3 has 12 residues. Germline CDR1 is SGHTA and CDR2 is FQGNSA. The CDR3 reads CASSLAGYGYTF. The CDR3 nucleotides are TGTGCCAGCAGCTTAGCGGGCTATGGCTACACCTTC.

As for this clone: A far larger clone is one nucleotide away, so this likely arose from a read error. The rearrangement joins TRBV18 to TRBJ1-2; no definite D call. V lost 4 bases and J 2 bases, leaving 5 bases between the germline ends. The CDR3 runs to 12 residues. Germline V gives CDR1 KGHSH, CDR2 LQKENI. The CDR3 sequence is CASSLGNYGYTF. In DNA form, the CDR3 reads TGTGCCAGCTCACTAGGCAACTATGGCTACACCTTC.

The rearrangement joins TRBV25-1 to TRBJ1-6, with D possibly TRBD1 on 5 matching bases. Germline V gene sequence: CDR1 MGHDK, CDR2 SYGVNS. V shed 6 bases and J shed 8 bases, with 14 bases lying between them. This CDR3 spans 14 amino acids. CDR3 bases: TGTGCCAGCAGCCAGGGCCAGGAGGATTCACCCCTCCACTTT. Translating it yields CASSQGQEDSPLHF.

V usage is TRBV9 and J usage is TRBJ2-5; 7 bases agree with TRBD2. CDR1 is SGDLS and CDR2 is YYNGEE in the germline V gene. The V and J ends lost 6 bases and 3 bases, in that order; junction bases with no gene match: 5. This CDR3 is built from 13 residues. For the CDR3, the DNA is TGTGCCAGCAACATGGGACTAAAAGAGACCCAGTACTTC. Translated, it gives CASNMGLKETQYF.

This clone came up a few times. This chain joins TRBV18 and TRBJ1-2, with D perhaps matching TRBD1 (5 bases). Germline CDR1 and CDR2: KGHSH and LQKENI. Trimming shortened V by 2 bases and J by 7 bases, and 11 bases separated the two germline ends. This CDR3 contains 13 residues. Written as DNA, the CDR3 is TGTGCCAGCTCACCATTCAGGGAGCGTGGCTACACCTTC. Protein sequence: CASSPFRERGYTF. The complete variable domain, with remaining parts taken from reference TRBV18 and TRBJ1-2, reads NAGVMQNPRHLVRRRGQEARLRCSPMKGHSHVYWYRQLPEEGLKFMVYLQKENIIDESGMPKERFSAEFPKEGPSILRIQQVVRGDSAAYFCASSPFRERGYTFGSGTRLTVV.

The rearrangement links TRBV7-9 to TRBJ1-3; unclear D gene. There are 14 residues in the CDR3. Looked up from germline, CDR1 is SEHNR and CDR2 is FQNEAQ (reference sequence). The ends were cut back, 5 bases at V and 5 bases at J, with 13 bases in the middle. The CDR3 loop is CASSLQPGRNTIYF. CDR3 coding DNA: TGTGCCAGCAGCCTCCAGCCAGGTAGAAACACCATATATTTT.

DNA for the CDR3: TGTGCCAGTACATCAGGCCGAAAGAGCACAGATACGCAGTATTTT. It is translated as CASTSGRKSTDTQYF. The V gene is TRBV19, the J gene TRBJ2-3; no clear D. This CDR3 spans 15 amino acids. V was shortened by 7 bases and J by 0 bases, with 14 bases between the two germline ends. The V gene's germline CDR1 is LNHDA and CDR2 SQIVND (reference sequence).

The chain couples TRBV27 to TRBJ1-2, with TRBD1 matching over 7 bases. Germline V lookup: CDR1 MNHEY, CDR2 SMNVEV (reference sequence). The CDR3 covers 17 residues. V shed 2 bases and J 6 bases; nucleotides not matched to a gene: 15. CDR3 DNA: TGTGCCAGCAGTTTAAAACTGCAGGGGGGTGCGGCGAATGGCTACACCTTC. Protein: CASSLKLQGGAANGYTF.

This sequence joins TRBV6-6 and TRBJ1-4; perhaps TRBD1 as D (5 bases). The CDR3 length is 15 residues. The germline V gene has CDR1 MNHNY and CDR2 SVGAGI (reference sequence). V was clipped by 0 bases and J by 7 bases, with 12 bases between them. For the CDR3, the DNA is TGTGCCAGCAGTTACTCGGCCGGGGGTTTTGAAAAACTGTTTTTT. It translates to CASSYSAGGFEKLFF.

This clone was detected only once. Here the CDR3 DNA reads TGCGCCAGCAGCTGGGCCCGGGGGGCCCAAGAGACCCAGTACTTC. Translation gives CASSWARGAQETQYF. This chain links TRBV5-1 with TRBJ2-5, with D maybe TRBD2 (7 bases). Germline V gene data show CDR1 as SGHRS and CDR2 as YFSETQ. The V end lost 3 bases, the J end lost 1 base, and 13 bases lay between the germline ends. The CDR3 runs 15 residues.

This clone occurred a few times. The chain has TRBV30 and TRBJ1-1; the D is unclear. The germline gives CDR1 GTSNPN, CDR2 SVGIG (reference sequence). This CDR3 is built from 15 residues. V was clipped by 0 bases and J by 5 bases, with 16 bases between them. The CDR3 loop reads CAWSVGLVRKTEAFF. The CDR3 nucleotides read TGTGCCTGGAGTGTAGGGCTGGTTCGGAAAACTGAAGCTTTCTTT.

This clone was counted between two and nine times. The chain joins TRBV28 to TRBJ1-1, with D perhaps matching TRBD1 (5 bases). The V and J ends lost 3 bases and 4 bases respectively, with 9 bases between them. This CDR3 is built from 13 residues. Germline loops: CDR1 MDHEN, CDR2 SYDVKM. CDR3 sequence: CASSLVQGTEAFF. CDR3 bases: TGTGCCAGCAGTTTGGTCCAGGGCACTGAAGCTTTCTTT. The variable domain in full, completed from reference TRBV28 and TRBJ1-1, reads DVKVTQSSRYLVKRTGEKVFLECVQDMDHENMFWYRQDPGLGLRLIYFSYDVKMKEKGDIPEGYSVSREKKERFSLILESASTNQTSMYLCASSLVQGTEAFFGQGTRLTVV.

Turning to this clone: A much larger clone lies one base from this, so it may be a read error. CDR3 loop: CASSEDSHEQYF. DNA for the CDR3: TGTGCCAGCAGTGAAGATAGCCACGAGCAGTACTTC. The rearrangement joins TRBV6-1 to TRBJ2-7, with D hard to call. The CDR3 is made up of 12 amino acids. V was pared by 1 base and J by 5 bases, with 6 bases between. The germline V gene encodes CDR1 MNHNS and CDR2 SASEGT.

The chain carries TRBV9 and TRBJ2-1; 7 bases align to TRBD2. Germline V lookup: CDR1 SGDLS, CDR2 YYNGEE. This CDR3 comprises 15 residues. Germline trimming cut 2 bases from V and 8 bases from J; bases unmatched to any gene: 10. The CDR3 DNA follows: TGTGCCAGCAGCGTTGTACCCGGGAGGTCGGATGAGCAGTTCTTC. It yields the protein CASSVVPGRSDEQFF.

The gene calls are TRBV28 and TRBJ1-6; TRBD1 matches at 7 bases. CDR3 length: 15 amino acids. The V and J ends lost 6 bases and 9 bases, in that order; junction bases with no gene match: 11. Germline V gene sequence: CDR1 MDHEN, CDR2 SYDVKM. The CDR3 reads CASRRTGDGSSPLHF. In nucleotides, the CDR3 is TGTGCCAGCAGAAGAACAGGGGATGGATCTTCACCCCTCCACTTT.

The chain couples TRBV2 to TRBJ1-1; 10 positions agree with TRBD1. CDR1 is SNHLY, CDR2 FYNNEI, per germline. V was clipped by 1 base and J by 4 bases; unmatched bases: 0. CDR3 size: 14 residues. Here the CDR3 DNA reads TGTGCCAGCAGTGAAGGGACAGGGGGCACTGAAGCTTTCTTT. Protein: CASSEGTGGTEAFF.

This clone was detected ten times or more. The V call is TRBV7-9, the J call TRBJ1-1; 7 nucleotides align to TRBD1. The CDR3 length is 12 residues. After removal of 4 bases from V and 10 bases from J, the junction contained 6 bases not matched to a gene. Germline loops: CDR1 SEHNR, CDR2 FQNEAQ (reference sequence). Written as DNA, the CDR3 is TGTGCCAGCAGCTACGGACAGGTGGGAGCTTTCTTT. Residues: CASSYGQVGAFF. Looking up the rest from reference TRBV7-9 and TRBJ1-1 gives the full variable domain: DTGVSQNPRHKITKRGQNVTFRCDPISEHNRLYWYRQTLGQGPEFLTYFQNEAQLEKSRLLSDRFSAERPKGSFSTLEIQRTEQGDSAMYLCASSYGQVGAFFGQGTRLTVV.

This clone was detected a few times. The chain employs TRBV5-1 and TRBJ2-1, with D perhaps matching TRBD2 (6 bases). Trimming took off 4 bases at V and 0 bases at J, with 11 bases between the two ends. Germline-derived CDR1 and CDR2 are SGHRS and YFSETQ. The CDR3 consists of 15 residues. As DNA, the CDR3 is TGCGCCAGCAGCCCGGAGACTAGCTCCTACAATGAGCAGTTCTTC. It codes for CASSPETSSYNEQFF. Looking up the rest from reference TRBV5-1 and TRBJ2-1 gives the full variable domain: KAGVTQTPRYLIKTRGQQVTLSCSPISGHRSVSWYQQTPGQGLQFLFEYFSETQRNKGNFPGRFSGRQFSNSRSEMNVSTLELGDSALYLCASSPETSSYNEQFFGPGTRLTVL.

Of note for this clone: At the DNA level, this CDR3 is encoded by other sequences in the same sample as well. The chain recombines TRBV7-2 with TRBJ2-3; D is ambiguous. V was shortened by 4 bases and J by 2 bases, with 4 bases between the two germline ends. The CDR3 runs to 12 residues. CDR1 and CDR2 from the germline V gene are SGHTA and FQGNSA. The CDR3 is CASSSYTDTQYF. The CDR3 DNA reads as TGTGCCAGCAGCTCCTACACAGATACGCAGTATTTT.